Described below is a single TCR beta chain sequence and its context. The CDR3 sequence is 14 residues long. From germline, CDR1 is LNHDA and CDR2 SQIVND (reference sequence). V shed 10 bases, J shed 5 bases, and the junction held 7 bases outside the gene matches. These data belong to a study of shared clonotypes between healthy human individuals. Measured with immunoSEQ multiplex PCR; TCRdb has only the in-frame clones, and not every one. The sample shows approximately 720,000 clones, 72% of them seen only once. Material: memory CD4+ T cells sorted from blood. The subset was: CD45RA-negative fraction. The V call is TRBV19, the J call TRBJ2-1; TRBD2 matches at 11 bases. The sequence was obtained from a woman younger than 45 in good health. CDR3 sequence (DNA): TGTGCCACCGCACGGGGACTAGCGGACAATGAGCAGTTCTTC. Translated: CATARGLADNEQFF.